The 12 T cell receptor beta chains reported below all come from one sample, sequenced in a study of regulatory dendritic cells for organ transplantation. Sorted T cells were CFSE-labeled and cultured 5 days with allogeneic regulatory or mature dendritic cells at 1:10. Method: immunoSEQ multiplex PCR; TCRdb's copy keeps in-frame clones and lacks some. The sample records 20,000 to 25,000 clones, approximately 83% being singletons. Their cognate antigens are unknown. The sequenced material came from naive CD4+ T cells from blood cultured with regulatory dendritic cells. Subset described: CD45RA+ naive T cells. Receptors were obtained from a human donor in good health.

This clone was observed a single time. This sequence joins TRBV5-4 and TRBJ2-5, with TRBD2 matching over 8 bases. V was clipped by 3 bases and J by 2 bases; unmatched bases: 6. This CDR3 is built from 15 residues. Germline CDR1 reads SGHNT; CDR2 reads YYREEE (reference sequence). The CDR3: CASSSPGTRQETQYF. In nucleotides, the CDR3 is TGTGCCAGCAGCTCCCCCGGGACTAGACAAGAGACCCAGTACTTC.

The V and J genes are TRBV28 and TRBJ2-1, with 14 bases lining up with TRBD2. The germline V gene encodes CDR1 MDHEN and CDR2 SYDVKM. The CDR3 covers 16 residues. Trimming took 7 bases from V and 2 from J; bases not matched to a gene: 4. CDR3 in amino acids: CASKRTSGRTYNEQFF. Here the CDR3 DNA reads TGTGCCAGCAAACGGACTAGCGGGAGGACCTACAATGAGCAGTTCTTC.

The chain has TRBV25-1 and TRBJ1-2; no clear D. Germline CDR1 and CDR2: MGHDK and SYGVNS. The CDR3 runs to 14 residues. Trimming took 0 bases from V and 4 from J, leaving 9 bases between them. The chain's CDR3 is CASSEYQRPYGYTF. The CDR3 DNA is TGTGCCAGCAGTGAATATCAAAGACCCTATGGCTACACCTTC.

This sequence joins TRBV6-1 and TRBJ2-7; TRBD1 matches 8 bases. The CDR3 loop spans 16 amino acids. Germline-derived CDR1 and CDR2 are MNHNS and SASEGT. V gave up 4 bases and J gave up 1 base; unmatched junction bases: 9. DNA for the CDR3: TGTGCCAGCAGTGCGGCGACAGGGGAAGGGTCCTACGAGCAGTACTTC. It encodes CASSAATGEGSYEQYF.

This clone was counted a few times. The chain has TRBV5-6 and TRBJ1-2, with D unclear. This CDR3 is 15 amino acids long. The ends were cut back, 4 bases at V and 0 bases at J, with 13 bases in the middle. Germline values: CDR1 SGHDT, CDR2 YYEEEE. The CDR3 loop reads CASSPTPATNYGYTF. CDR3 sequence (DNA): TGTGCCAGCAGCCCAACGCCAGCGACTAACTATGGCTACACCTTC.

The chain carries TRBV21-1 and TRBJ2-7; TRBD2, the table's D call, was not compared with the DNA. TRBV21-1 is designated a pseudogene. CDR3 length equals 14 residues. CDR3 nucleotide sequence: TGTGCCAGTGTGCGGGTGCCAAACTCCTACGAGCAGTACTTC. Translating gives CASVRVPNSYEQYF.

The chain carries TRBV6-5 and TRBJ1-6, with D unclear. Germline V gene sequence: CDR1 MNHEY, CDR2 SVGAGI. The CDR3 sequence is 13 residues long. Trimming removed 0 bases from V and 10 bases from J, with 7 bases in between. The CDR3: CASSYSRDSPLHF. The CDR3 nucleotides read TGTGCCAGCAGTTACTCGCGTGACTCACCCCTCCACTTT.

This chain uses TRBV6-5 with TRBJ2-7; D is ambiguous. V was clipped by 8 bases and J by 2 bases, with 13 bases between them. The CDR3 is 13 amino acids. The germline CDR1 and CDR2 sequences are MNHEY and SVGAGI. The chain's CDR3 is CASGRASTYEQYF. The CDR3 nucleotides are TGTGCCAGCGGAAGGGCTAGTACCTACGAGCAGTACTTC.

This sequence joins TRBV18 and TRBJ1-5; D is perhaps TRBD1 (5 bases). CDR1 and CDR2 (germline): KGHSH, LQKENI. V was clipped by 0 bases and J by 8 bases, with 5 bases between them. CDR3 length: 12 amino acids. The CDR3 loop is CASSPPGEPQHF. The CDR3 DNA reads TGTGCCAGCTCACCACCGGGGGAGCCCCAGCATTTT.

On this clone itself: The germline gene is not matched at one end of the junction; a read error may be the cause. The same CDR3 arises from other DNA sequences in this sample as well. CDR3 coding DNA: TGTGCCAGCAGTTCGGTACCGTCCTACGAGCAGTATTTC. Amino acid sequence: CASSSVPSYEQYF. The chain carries TRBV6-5 and TRBJ2-7; D unresolved. CDR3 size: 13 residues. Germline CDR1 MNHEY, CDR2 SVGAGI.

The CDR3: CASSLQGAGYGYTF. The CDR3 DNA reads as TGTGCCAGCAGTCTACAGGGGGCTGGCTATGGCTACACCTTC. V gene TRBV6-6 combines with J gene TRBJ1-2, with 9 bases matching TRBD1. Looked up from germline, CDR1 is MNHNY and CDR2 is SVGAGI (reference sequence). This CDR3 comprises 14 residues. Unmatched junction bases numbered 5, after V lost 5 bases and J lost 4 bases.

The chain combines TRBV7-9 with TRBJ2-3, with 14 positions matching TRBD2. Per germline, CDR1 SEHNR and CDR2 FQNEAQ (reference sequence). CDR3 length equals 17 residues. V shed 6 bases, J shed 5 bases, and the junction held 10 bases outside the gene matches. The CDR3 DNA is TGTGCCAGCAGTCGTAAGGGGACTAGCGGGGGAATAGATACGCAGTATTTT. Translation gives CASSRKGTSGGIDTQYF.